This T cell receptor (beta chain) was found in a study of memory CD4+ T cells and cytomegalovirus serostatus. Looking at the study overall: Healthy Belgian adult donors included about nine CMV-positive and some 25 CMV-negative people.

The study, taken as a whole, reports: The CMV-associated TCR signature appears largely within the CD4+ memory repertoire.

Authors' analysis steps: Out-of-frame sequences were removed, leaving about 2,300,000 distinct TCRbeta sequences. Produced via immunoSEQ multiplex PCR; TCRdb's table is partial and in-frame only. Clone size and the V and J calls come from that table; the DNA yielded D and trimming. Found here are tens of thousands of clones, around 72% of them singletons; the top ten hold over 0.45%. Germline values: CDR1 LNHDA, CDR2 SQIVND (reference sequence). Trimming pared 3 bases from V and 8 bases from J, leaving 13 bases between. The CDR3 runs to 13 residues. Single viable CD3+CD4+CD8-CD45RO+ cells were sorted as the memory CD4+ T cells. Serostatus was set by detecting CMV pp150, pp28, p38, p52 IgG. About this clone itself: No antigen is known for it.

The source is an adult in good health and CMV-seronegative. Sample: memory CD4+ T cells from blood. The gene calls are TRBV19 and TRBJ1-1; D is undetermined. CDR3 amino acids: CASSMGRMGEAFF. For the CDR3, the DNA is TGTGCCAGTAGTATGGGCAGGATGGGAGAAGCTTTCTTT. Variable domain in full (rest from reference TRBV19 and TRBJ1-1): DGGITQSPKYLFRKEGQNVTLSCEQNLNHDAMYWYRQDPGQGLRLIYYSQIVNDFQKGDIAEGYSVSREKKESFPLTVTSAQKNPTAFYLCASSMGRMGEAFFGQGTRLTVV.